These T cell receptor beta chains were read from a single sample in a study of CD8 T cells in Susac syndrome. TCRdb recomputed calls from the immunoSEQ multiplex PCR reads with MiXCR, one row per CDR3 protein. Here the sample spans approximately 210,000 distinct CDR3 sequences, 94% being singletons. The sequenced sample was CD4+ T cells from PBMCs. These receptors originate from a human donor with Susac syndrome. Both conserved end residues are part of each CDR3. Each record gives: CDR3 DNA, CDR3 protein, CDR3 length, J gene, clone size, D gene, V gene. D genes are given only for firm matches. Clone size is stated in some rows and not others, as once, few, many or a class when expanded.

TGTGCCAGCAGCCGTAGGGGGGTGGGCAATTCACCCCTCCACTTT,CASSRRGVGNSPLHF,15,TRBJ1-6,-,-,TRBV13
TGCAGTGCAACTAGCGGGGCGCCGATGGATACGCAGTATTTT,CSATSGAPMDTQYF,14,TRBJ2-3,-,TRBD2,TRBV20-1
TGTGCCAGCAGCGCAGGGGCCTCTGGGGCCAACGTCCTGACTTTC,CASSAGASGANVLTF,15,TRBJ2-6,-,-,TRBV6-2/TRBV6-3
TGCAGTGCTAGGTTGGGAGAGACCCAGTACTTC,CSARLGETQYF,11,TRBJ2-5,-,-,TRBV20-1
TGTGCCAGCAGCCGACAGGGGGCCACGAACACCGGGGAGCTGTTTTTT,CASSRQGATNTGELFF,16,TRBJ2-2,-,TRBD1,TRBV7-2
TGTGCCAGTAGTATAAGGGACAGGGGGCCTGAATATCAGCCCCAGCATTTT,CASSIRDRGPEYQPQHF,17,TRBJ1-5,-,TRBD1,TRBV19
TGTGCCACCAGCAGAGATGGGTATGGCTACACCTTC,CATSRDGYGYTF,12,TRBJ1-2,once,-,TRBV15
TGTGCCAGCAGTTTATCTCTATTCTTAGGGGCAGGTAATTCACCCCTCCACTTT,CASSLSLFLGAGNSPLHF,18,TRBJ1-6,-,-,TRBV27
TGTGCCAGCAGTCCGGCCCAGGACAGACCTAACTATGGCTACACCTTC,CASSPAQDRPNYGYTF,16,TRBJ1-2,-,-,TRBV6-2/TRBV6-3
TGCGCCAGCAGCTTGGCCAATGCAGAAGCGAACACTGAAGCTTTCTTT,CASSLANAEANTEAFF,16,TRBJ1-1,-,-,TRBV5-1
TGTGCCAGCAGCCAAGATCAGGCAGGGATGAACACTGAAGCTTTCTTT,CASSQDQAGMNTEAFF,16,TRBJ1-1,-,-,TRBV4-2
TGTGCCACCGCCGCCGAGAATACGCAGTATTTT,CATAAENTQYF,11,TRBJ2-3,-,-,TRBV24-1
TGCGCCAGCAGCTTGGAAGGGACGGAGAACTATGGCTACACCTTC,CASSLEGTENYGYTF,15,TRBJ1-2,-,-,TRBV5-1
TGTGCCAGCAGCTACCGACCCAGGACTAGCGGGGGGTCAGATACGCAGTATTTT,CASSYRPRTSGGSDTQYF,18,TRBJ2-3,-,TRBD2,TRBV9